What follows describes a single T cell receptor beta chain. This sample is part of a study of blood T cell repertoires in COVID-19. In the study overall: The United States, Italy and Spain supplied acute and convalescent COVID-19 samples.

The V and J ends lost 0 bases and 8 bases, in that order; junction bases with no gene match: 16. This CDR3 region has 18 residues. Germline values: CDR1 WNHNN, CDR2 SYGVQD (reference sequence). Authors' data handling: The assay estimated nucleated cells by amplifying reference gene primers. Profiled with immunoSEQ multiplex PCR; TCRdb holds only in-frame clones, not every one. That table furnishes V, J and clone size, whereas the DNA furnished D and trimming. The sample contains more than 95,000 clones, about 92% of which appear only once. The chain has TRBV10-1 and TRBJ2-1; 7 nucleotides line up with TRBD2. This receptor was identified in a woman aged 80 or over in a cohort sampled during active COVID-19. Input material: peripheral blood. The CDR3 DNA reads TGCGCCAGCAGTGAGTCCTTGCGGGAGCATCGAGAGTTGCATGAGCAGTTCTTC. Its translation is CASSESLREHRELHEQFF.